These T cell receptor beta chains were read from a single sample in a study of T-cell reconstitution after alpha-beta-depleted transplantation in children. TCRdb recomputed calls from the PCR reads with MiXCR, one row per CDR3 protein. Here the sample spans some 600,000 distinct CDR3 sequences, roughly 13% being singletons. Specimen: PBMCs, mostly from graft donor cells, collected 360 days after TCRalphabeta/CD19-depleted stem cell transplant. These receptor sequences come from a male patient between 10 and 17 years old who had a stem cell transplant for acute myeloid leukemia, so the T cells may come from the graft donor. Each CDR3 is given with its conserved first and last residue. Fields, in order: D gene, clone size, V gene, J gene, CDR3 protein, CDR3 DNA. D genes are given only for firm matches. Expanded clones are given a class, and other clones once, few, many or no size at all.

D: NA; size: many; V: TRBV6-2/TRBV6-3; J: TRBJ2-7; CDR3: CASSYSNEQYF; DNA: TGTGCCAGCAGTTACTCTAACGAGCAGTACTTC
D: NA; size: few; V: TRBV7-9; J: TRBJ2-7; CDR3: CASSLPQGTEQYF; DNA: TGTGCCAGCAGCTTACCTCAGGGAACCGAGCAGTACTTC
D: NA; size: NA; V: TRBV28; J: TRBJ2-5; CDR3: CAAGPSYQETQYF; DNA: TGTGCCGCCGGACCATCGTACCAAGAGACCCAGTACTTC
D: NA; size: few; V: TRBV29-1; J: TRBJ2-7; CDR3: CSVGQIYEQYF; DNA: TGCAGCGTTGGCCAGATCTACGAGCAGTACTTC
D: TRBD2; size: few; V: TRBV4-3; J: TRBJ2-2; CDR3: CASSQVSGISGELFF; DNA: TGCGCCAGCAGCCAAGTTAGCGGGATATCCGGGGAGCTGTTTTTT
D: TRBD1; size: many; V: TRBV24-1; J: TRBJ2-1; CDR3: CATSDSDRGPYNEQFF; DNA: TGTGCCACCAGTGACTCCGACAGGGGACCCTACAATGAGCAGTTCTTC
D: NA; size: NA; V: TRBV25-1; J: TRBJ2-1; CDR3: CASSERRASYNEQFF; DNA: TGTGCCAGCAGTGAAAGGAGGGCCTCATACAATGAGCAGTTCTTC
D: TRBD2; size: NA; V: TRBV20-1; J: TRBJ2-3; CDR3: CSAHTSGSSADTQYF; DNA: TGCAGTGCTCACACTAGCGGGAGTAGTGCAGATACGCAGTATTTT
D: NA; size: few; V: TRBV29-1; J: TRBJ1-1; CDR3: CSVEMNTEAFF; DNA: TGCAGCGTTGAGATGAACACTGAAGCTTTCTTT
D: TRBD1; size: few; V: TRBV5-1; J: TRBJ2-7; CDR3: CASSRGQNYEQYF; DNA: TGCGCCAGCAGCCGGGGACAGAACTACGAGCAGTACTTC
D: TRBD1; size: few; V: TRBV9; J: TRBJ1-6; CDR3: CASNQGGYNSPLHF; DNA: TGTGCCAGCAACCAGGGGGGATATAATTCACCCCTCCACTTT
D: NA; size: NA; V: TRBV28; J: TRBJ2-5; CDR3: CASSIPRVETQYF; DNA: TGTGCCAGCAGTATCCCTAGAGTTGAGACCCAGTACTTC
D: TRBD2; size: NA; V: TRBV20-1; J: TRBJ2-3; CDR3: CSFRGLGAGVGENTQYF; DNA: TGCAGCTTTAGAGGTCTGGGAGCGGGAGTGGGTGAAAATACGCAGTATTTT
D: NA; size: few; V: TRBV25-1; J: TRBJ2-5; CDR3: CASSDRTQETQYF; DNA: TGTGCCAGCAGTGACAGGACCCAAGAGACCCAGTACTTC
D: TRBD2; size: NA; V: TRBV20-1; J: TRBJ2-3; CDR3: CSASRRTRTDTQYF; DNA: TGCAGTGCTAGCAGGAGGACTAGGACAGATACGCAGTATTTT
D: NA; size: NA; V: TRBV28; J: TRBJ2-5; CDR3: CASSLRLVEETQYF; DNA: TGTGCCAGCAGTTTAAGGCTAGTCGAAGAGACCCAGTACTTC
D: TRBD2; size: NA; V: TRBV20-1; J: TRBJ2-7; CDR3: CSASQRGLHEQYF; DNA: TGCAGTGCTTCCCAGCGGGGTCTTCACGAGCAGTACTTC
D: NA; size: many; V: TRBV20-1; J: TRBJ2-7; CDR3: CSASVGQRISYEQYF; DNA: TGCAGTGCTAGCGTCGGGCAACGAATCTCCTACGAGCAGTACTTC
D: NA; size: NA; V: TRBV10-3; J: TRBJ1-4; CDR3: CAISDRPVEKLFF; DNA: TGTGCCATCAGTGACAGACCTGTGGAAAAACTGTTTTTT
D: NA; size: NA; V: TRBV18; J: TRBJ2-7; CDR3: CASSKDRTLYEQYF; DNA: TGTGCCAGCTCAAAAGACAGGACCCTCTACGAGCAGTACTTC
D: NA; size: NA; V: TRBV5-8; J: TRBJ2-1; CDR3: CASGPAPRGNEQFF; DNA: TGTGCCAGCGGCCCTGCCCCCCGAGGCAATGAGCAGTTCTTC
D: TRBD2; size: few; V: TRBV4-2; J: TRBJ2-1; CDR3: CASSQGAAGGNEQFF; DNA: TGTGCCAGCAGCCAAGGGGCAGCGGGAGGCAATGAGCAGTTCTTC
D: NA; size: NA; V: TRBV20-1; J: TRBJ1-1; CDR3: CSATRGGRGSEAFF; DNA: TGCAGTGCAACCCGGGGTGGCCGCGGGAGTGAAGCTTTCTTT
D: TRBD2; size: NA; V: TRBV24-1; J: TRBJ2-3; CDR3: CATSGSLADSTDTQYF; DNA: TGTGCCACCAGTGGTTCCCTAGCGGACAGCACAGATACGCAGTATTTT
D: TRBD2; size: NA; V: TRBV2; J: TRBJ2-5; CDR3: CATIRVAGGSGETQYF; DNA: TGTGCCACCATCCGAGTAGCGGGAGGGTCGGGGGAGACCCAGTACTTC
D: TRBD2; size: NA; V: TRBV9; J: TRBJ2-3; CDR3: CASSTGLAGGLNTDTQYF; DNA: TGTGCCAGCAGCACGGGACTAGCGGGAGGCCTAAACACAGATACGCAGTATTTT
D: TRBD2; size: few; V: TRBV12-3/TRBV12-4; J: TRBJ2-1; CDR3: CASRDYVDEQFF; DNA: TGTGCCAGCCGGGACTATGTCGATGAGCAGTTCTTC
D: NA; size: NA; V: TRBV20-1; J: TRBJ2-5; CDR3: CSLFLQGVETQYF; DNA: TGCAGTCTTTTTTTGCAGGGAGTGGAGACCCAGTACTTC
D: TRBD2; size: few; V: TRBV5-1; J: TRBJ2-7; CDR3: CASSPSGAGGPHEQYF; DNA: TGCGCCAGCAGCCCCTCCGGGGCGGGAGGGCCCCACGAGCAGTACTTC